This T cell receptor beta chain stems from a study of Graves' ophthalmopathy and Graves' hyperthyroidism. Study outcomes and limitations: Ophthalmopathy and stable hyperthyroidism were discriminated by a 13-signature model, with about 90% sensitivity and about 76% specificity.

The CDR3 length is 14 residues. V dropped 4 bases and J dropped 8; count of bases not matched to a gene: 8. A note on this clonotype: Its specificity is unknown.

For repertoire sequencing, the TCR beta CDR3 regions were amplified from RNA transcripts. First-round RT-PCR relied on HTBI primers, and a second-round multiplex PCR came next. TCRdb re-called the multiplex PCR reads with MiXCR, one entry per CDR3 protein. The sample yields 200,000 to 300,000 distinct CDR3 sequences, approximately 42% seen once. The source of this sequence is an adult man with Graves' ophthalmopathy. Sequenced sample: peripheral blood. The gene calls are TRBV12-3 or TRBV12-4 and TRBJ1-2; 9 bases align to TRBD1. CDR3 bases: TGTGCCAGCAGTTACCGGGACAGGGCTAGAGGCTACACCTTC. It is translated as CASSYRDRARGYTF.